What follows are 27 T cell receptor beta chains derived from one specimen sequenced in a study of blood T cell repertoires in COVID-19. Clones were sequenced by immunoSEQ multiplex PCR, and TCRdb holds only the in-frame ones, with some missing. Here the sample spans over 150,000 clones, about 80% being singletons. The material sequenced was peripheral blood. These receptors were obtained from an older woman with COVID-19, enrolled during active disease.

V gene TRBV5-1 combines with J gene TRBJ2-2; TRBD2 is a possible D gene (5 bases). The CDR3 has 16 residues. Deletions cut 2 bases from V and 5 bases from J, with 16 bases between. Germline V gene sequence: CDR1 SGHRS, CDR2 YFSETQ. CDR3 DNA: TGCGCCAGCAGCTTAAGAACGTCTAGAGGGACCGGGGAGCTGTTTTTT. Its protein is CASSLRTSRGTGELFF.

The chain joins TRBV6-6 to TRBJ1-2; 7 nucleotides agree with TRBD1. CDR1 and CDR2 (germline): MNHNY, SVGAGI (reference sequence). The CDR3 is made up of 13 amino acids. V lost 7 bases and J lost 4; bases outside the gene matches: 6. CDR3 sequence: CASTLDRAYGYTF. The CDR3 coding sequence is TGTGCCAGCACCCTCGACAGGGCCTATGGCTACACCTTC.

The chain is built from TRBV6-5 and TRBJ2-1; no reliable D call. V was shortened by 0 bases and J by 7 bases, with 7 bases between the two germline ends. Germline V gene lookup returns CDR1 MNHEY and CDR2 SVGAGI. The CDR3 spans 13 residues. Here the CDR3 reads CASSYSDGNEQFF. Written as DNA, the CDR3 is TGTGCCAGCAGTTACTCAGACGGGAATGAGCAGTTCTTC.

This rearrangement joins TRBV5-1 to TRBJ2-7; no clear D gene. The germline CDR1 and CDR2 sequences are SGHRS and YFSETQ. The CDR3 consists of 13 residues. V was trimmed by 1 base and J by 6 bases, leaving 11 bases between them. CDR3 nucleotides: TGCGCCAGCAGCTTGACCCAAGCAAGCGAGCAGTACGTC. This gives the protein CASSLTQASEQYV.

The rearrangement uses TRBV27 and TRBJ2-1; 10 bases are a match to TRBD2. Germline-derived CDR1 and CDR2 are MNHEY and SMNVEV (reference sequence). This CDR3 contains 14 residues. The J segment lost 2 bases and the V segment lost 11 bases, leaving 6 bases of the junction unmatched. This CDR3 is CASRGLAAYNEQFF. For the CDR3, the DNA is TGTGCCTCAAGAGGACTAGCGGCCTACAATGAGCAGTTCTTC.

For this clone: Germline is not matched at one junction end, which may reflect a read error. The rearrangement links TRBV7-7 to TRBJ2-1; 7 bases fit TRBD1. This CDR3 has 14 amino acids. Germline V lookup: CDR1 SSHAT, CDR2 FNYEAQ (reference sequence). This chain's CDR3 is CASSPYLTGVEQFF. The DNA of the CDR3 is TGTGCTAGCAGCCCTTATCTAACAGGGGTAGAGCAGTTCTTC.

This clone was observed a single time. The CDR3 DNA reads TGTGCCAGCAGTTACTCGAGGGTTGGAGGCTACACCTTC. Encoded protein: CASSYSRVGGYTF. V usage is TRBV6-5 and J usage is TRBJ1-2, with unresolved D. The CDR3 spans 13 residues. V lost 0 bases to trimming and J lost 8 bases, with 10 bases between them. CDR1 MNHEY and CDR2 SVGAGI come from the germline V gene.

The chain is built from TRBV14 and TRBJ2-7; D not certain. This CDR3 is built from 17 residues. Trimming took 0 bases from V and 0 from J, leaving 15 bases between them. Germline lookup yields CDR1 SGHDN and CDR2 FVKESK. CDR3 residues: CASSQDSLQMFSYEQYF. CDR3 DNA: TGTGCCAGCAGCCAAGATTCTTTACAGATGTTCTCCTACGAGCAGTACTTC.

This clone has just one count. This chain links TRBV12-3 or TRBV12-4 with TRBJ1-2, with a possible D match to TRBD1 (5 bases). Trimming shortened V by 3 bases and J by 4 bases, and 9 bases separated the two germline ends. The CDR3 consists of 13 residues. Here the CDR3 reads CASSFGGGYGYTF. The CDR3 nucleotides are TGTGCCAGCAGTTTTGGGGGAGGCTATGGCTACACCTTC.

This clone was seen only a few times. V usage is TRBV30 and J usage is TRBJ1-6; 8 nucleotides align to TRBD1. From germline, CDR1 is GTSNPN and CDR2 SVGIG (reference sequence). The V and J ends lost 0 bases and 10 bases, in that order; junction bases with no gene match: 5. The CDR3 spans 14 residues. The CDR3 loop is CAWSVLQGASPLHF. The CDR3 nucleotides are TGTGCCTGGAGTGTTCTGCAGGGGGCCTCACCCCTCCACTTT.

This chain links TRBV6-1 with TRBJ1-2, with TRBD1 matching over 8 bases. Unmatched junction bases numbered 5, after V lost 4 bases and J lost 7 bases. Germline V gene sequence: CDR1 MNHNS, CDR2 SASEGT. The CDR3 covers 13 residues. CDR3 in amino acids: CASSAKQGGGYTF. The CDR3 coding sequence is TGTGCCAGCAGTGCCAAACAGGGGGGTGGCTACACCTTC.

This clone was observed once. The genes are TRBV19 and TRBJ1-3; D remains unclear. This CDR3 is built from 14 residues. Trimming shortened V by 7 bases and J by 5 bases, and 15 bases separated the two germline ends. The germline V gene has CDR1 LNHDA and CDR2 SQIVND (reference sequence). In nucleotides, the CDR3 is TGTGCCAGTACCCAGAGCAGCGCCAGAAACACCATATATTTT. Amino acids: CASTQSSARNTIYF.

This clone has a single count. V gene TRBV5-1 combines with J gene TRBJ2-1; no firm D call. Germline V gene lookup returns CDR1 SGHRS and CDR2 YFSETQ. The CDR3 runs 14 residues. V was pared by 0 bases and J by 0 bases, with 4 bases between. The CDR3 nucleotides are TGCGCCAGCAGCTTGGCAGGCTCCTACAATGAGCAGTTCTTC. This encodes CASSLAGSYNEQFF. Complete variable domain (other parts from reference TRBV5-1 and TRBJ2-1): KAGVTQTPRYLIKTRGQQVTLSCSPISGHRSVSWYQQTPGQGLQFLFEYFSETQRNKGNFPGRFSGRQFSNSRSEMNVSTLELGDSALYLCASSLAGSYNEQFFGPGTRLTVL.

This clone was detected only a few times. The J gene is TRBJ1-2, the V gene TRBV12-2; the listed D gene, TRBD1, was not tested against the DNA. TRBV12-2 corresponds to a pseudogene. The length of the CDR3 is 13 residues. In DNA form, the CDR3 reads TGTGCAAGTCGCATTGACAGGGACTATGGCTACACCTTC. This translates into CASRIDRDYGYTF.

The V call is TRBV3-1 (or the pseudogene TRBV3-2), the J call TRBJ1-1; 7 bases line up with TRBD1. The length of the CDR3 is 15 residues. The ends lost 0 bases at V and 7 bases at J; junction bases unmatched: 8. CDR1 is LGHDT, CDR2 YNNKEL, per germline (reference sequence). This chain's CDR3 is CASSQDGNRGLEAFF. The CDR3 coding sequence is TGTGCCAGCAGCCAAGATGGCAACAGGGGCCTTGAAGCTTTCTTT.

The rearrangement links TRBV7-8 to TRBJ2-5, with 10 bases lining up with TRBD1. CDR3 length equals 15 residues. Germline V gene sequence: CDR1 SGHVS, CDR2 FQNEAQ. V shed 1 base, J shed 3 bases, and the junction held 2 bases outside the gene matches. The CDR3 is CASSLVGQGKETQYF. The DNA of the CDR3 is TGTGCCAGCAGCTTAGTGGGACAGGGGAAAGAGACCCAGTACTTC. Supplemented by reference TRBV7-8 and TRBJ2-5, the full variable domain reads GAGVSQSPRYKVAKRGQDVALRCDPISGHVSLFWYQQALGQGPEFLTYFQNEAQLDKSGLPSDRFFAERPEGSVSTLKIQRTQQEDSAVYLCASSLVGQGKETQYFGPGTRLLVL.

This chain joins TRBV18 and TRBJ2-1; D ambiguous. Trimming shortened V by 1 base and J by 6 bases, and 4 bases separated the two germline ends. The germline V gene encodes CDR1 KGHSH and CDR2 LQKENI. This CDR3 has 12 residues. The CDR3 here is CASSPRVNEQFF. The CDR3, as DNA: TGTGCCAGCTCACCACGAGTCAATGAGCAGTTCTTC.

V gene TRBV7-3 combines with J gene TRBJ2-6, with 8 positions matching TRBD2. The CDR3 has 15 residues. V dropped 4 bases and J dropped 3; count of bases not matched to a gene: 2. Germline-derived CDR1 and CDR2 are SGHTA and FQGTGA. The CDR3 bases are TGTGCCAGCAGCTCGGGAGGGCTTGGGGCCAACGTCCTGACTTTC. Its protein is CASSSGGLGANVLTF.

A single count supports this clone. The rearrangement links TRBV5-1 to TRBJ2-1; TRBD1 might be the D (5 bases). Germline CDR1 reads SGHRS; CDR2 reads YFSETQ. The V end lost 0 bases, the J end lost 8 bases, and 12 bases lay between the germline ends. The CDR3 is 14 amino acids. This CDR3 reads CASSLVSLQDEQFF. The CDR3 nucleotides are TGCGCCAGCAGCTTGGTGTCTTTACAGGATGAGCAGTTCTTC.

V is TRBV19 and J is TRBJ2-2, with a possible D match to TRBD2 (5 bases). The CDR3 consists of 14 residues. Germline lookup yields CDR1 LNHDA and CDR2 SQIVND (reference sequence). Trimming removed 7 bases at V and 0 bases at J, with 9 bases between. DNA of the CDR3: TGTGCCAGTACGGTGAGGGCGAACACCGGGGAGCTGTTTTTT. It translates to CASTVRANTGELFF.

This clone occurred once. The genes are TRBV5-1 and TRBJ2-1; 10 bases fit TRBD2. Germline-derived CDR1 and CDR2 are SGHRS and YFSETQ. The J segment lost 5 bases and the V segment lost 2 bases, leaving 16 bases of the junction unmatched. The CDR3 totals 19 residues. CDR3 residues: CASSLLPPPPSGRNNEQFF. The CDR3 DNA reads TGCGCCAGCAGCTTACTACCCCCCCCTCCTAGCGGGAGAAACAATGAGCAGTTCTTC. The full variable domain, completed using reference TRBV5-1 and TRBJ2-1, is KAGVTQTPRYLIKTRGQQVTLSCSPISGHRSVSWYQQTPGQGLQFLFEYFSETQRNKGNFPGRFSGRQFSNSRSEMNVSTLELGDSALYLCASSLLPPPPSGRNNEQFFGPGTRLTVL.

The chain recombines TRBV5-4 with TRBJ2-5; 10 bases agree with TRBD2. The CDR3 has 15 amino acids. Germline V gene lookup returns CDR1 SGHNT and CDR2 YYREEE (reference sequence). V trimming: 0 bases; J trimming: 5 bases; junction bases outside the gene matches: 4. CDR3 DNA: TGTGCCAGCAGCTTGGTTAGCGGGAGGCGTGAGACCCAGTACTTC. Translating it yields CASSLVSGRRETQYF.

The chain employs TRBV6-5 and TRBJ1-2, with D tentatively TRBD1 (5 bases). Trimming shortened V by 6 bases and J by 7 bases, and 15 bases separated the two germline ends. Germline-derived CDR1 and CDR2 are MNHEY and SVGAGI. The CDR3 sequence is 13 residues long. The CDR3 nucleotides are TGTGCCAGCAGACAGACAGACTGGAGTGGCTACACCTTC. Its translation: CASRQTDWSGYTF.

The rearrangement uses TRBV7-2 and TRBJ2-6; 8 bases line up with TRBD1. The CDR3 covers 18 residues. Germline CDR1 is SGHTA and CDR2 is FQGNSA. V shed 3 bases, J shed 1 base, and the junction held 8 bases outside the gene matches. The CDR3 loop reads CASSFITGGLSGANVLTF. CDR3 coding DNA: TGTGCCAGCAGCTTCATTACAGGGGGGTTATCTGGGGCCAACGTCCTGACTTTC.

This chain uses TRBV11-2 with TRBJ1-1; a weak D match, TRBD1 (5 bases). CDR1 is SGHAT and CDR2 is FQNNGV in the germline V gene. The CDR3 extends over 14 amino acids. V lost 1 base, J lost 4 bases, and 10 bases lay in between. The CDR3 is CASSLVGGGTEAFF. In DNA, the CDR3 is TGTGCCAGCAGCTTAGTCGGGGGAGGCACTGAAGCTTTCTTT. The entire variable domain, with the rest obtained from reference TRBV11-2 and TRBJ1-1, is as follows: EAGVAQSPRYKIIEKRQSVAFWCNPISGHATLYWYQQILGQGPKLLIQFQNNGVVDDSQLPKDRFSAERLKGVDSTLKIQPAKLEDSAVYLCASSLVGGGTEAFFGQGTRLTVV.

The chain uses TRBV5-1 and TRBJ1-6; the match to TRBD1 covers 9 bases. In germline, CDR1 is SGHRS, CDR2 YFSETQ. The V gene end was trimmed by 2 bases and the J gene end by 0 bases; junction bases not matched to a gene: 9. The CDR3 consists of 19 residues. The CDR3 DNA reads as TGCGCCAGCAGCTTTGGACAGGGGCCACCGAGCTCCTATAATTCACCCCTCCACTTT. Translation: CASSFGQGPPSSYNSPLHF.

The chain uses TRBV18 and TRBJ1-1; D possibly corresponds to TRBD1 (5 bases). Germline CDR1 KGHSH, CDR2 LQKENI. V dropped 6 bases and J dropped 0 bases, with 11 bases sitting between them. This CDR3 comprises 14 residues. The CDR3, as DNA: TGTGCCAGCTCCCTACAGGTTATGAACACTGAAGCTTTCTTT. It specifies CASSLQVMNTEAFF. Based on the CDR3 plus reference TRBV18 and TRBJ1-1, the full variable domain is NAGVMQNPRHLVRRRGQEARLRCSPMKGHSHVYWYRQLPEEGLKFMVYLQKENIIDESGMPKERFSAEFPKEGPSILRIQQVVRGDSAAYFCASSLQVMNTEAFFGQGTRLTVV.